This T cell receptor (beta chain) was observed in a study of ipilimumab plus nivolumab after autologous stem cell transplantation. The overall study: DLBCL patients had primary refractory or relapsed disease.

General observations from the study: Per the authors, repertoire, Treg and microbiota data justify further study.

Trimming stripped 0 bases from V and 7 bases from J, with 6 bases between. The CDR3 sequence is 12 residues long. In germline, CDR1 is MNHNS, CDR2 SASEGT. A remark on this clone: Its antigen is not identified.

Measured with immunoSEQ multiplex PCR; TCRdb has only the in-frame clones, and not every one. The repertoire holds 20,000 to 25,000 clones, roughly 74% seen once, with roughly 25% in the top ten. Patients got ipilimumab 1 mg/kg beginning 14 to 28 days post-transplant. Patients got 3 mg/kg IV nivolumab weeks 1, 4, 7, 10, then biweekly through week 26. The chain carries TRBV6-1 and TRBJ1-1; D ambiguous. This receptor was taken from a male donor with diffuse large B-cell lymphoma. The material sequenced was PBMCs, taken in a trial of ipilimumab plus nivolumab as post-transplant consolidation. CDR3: CASSEAGLEAFF. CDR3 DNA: TGTGCCAGCAGTGAAGCAGGCCTTGAAGCTTTCTTT.